The 19 T cell receptor beta chains in this list originate from one sample, sequenced in a study of T cells in Graves' hyperthyroidism and ophthalmopathy. Template material for amplifying TCR beta CDR3 regions consisted of RNA transcripts. The HTBI primer set was used in a first-round RT-PCR of the TCR CDR3. MiXCR was run by TCRdb on the multiplex PCR reads, yielding one entry per CDR3 protein. The table has around 350,000 distinct CDR3 sequences, roughly 15% seen once. Material for sequencing was blood. Every receptor here comes from a woman aged 30 to 39 with Graves' ophthalmopathy.

This clonotype was recorded at least ten times. The chain employs TRBV11-1 and TRBJ1-5; D perhaps matches TRBD1 (6 bases). This CDR3 is built from 14 residues. The germline V gene has CDR1 SGHAT and CDR2 FQDESV (reference sequence). The V gene lost 7 bases and the J gene lost 5 bases, with 15 bases spanning the gap. Here the CDR3 DNA reads TGTGCCAGCATTCGAAAGGGGGGGGATCAGCCCCAGCATTTT. Its protein is CASIRKGGDQPQHF.

V and J are TRBV19 and TRBJ1-4; 7 bases are shared with TRBD1. The V gene's germline CDR1 is LNHDA and CDR2 SQIVND (reference sequence). V trimming: 6 bases; J trimming: 8 bases; junction bases outside the gene matches: 9. This CDR3 region has 14 residues. CDR3 coding DNA: TGTGCCAGTAGCCGCCAGGGGGACGGGGAAAAACTGTTTTTT. This translates into CASSRQGDGEKLFF.

This clonotype was detected ten times or more. The gene calls are TRBV4-2 and TRBJ2-7, with TRBD1 matching 10 bases. V dropped 1 base and J dropped 5; count of bases not matched to a gene: 5. This CDR3 has 15 amino acids. Germline CDR1 is LGHNA and CDR2 is YNFKEQ. This CDR3 is CASSQGGQGMNEQYF. In DNA, the CDR3 is TGTGCCAGCAGCCAAGGGGGACAGGGGATGAACGAGCAGTACTTC.

This clonotype was counted ten times or more. This chain links TRBV24-1 with TRBJ2-1; TRBD1 or TRBD2 may be the D gene (7 bases each). Germline CDR1 is KGHDR and CDR2 is SFDVKD. The CDR3 runs to 17 residues. The V and J ends lost 6 bases and 4 bases respectively, with 21 bases between them. The CDR3 spells CATSRGPRGGDYNEQFF. CDR3 DNA: TGTGCCACCAGTAGGGGGCCGAGGGGGGGCGATTACAATGAGCAGTTCTTC.

This clonotype was observed many times. The chain combines TRBV11-2 with TRBJ2-2, with D perhaps matching TRBD2 (5 bases). Germline values: CDR1 SGHAT, CDR2 FQNNGV. V was clipped by 7 bases and J by 7 bases, with 16 bases between them. The CDR3 sequence is 14 residues long. CDR3 in amino acids: CASTPGRGVGELFF. The CDR3 bases are TGTGCCAGCACCCCCGGTCGGGGTGTCGGGGAGCTGTTTTTT.

This clonotype was detected ten times or more. The V gene is TRBV27, the J gene TRBJ2-5; perhaps D is TRBD1 or TRBD2 (5 bases each). From germline, CDR1 is MNHEY and CDR2 SMNVEV (reference sequence). Trimming took 5 bases from V and 1 from J, leaving 11 bases between them. The CDR3 extends over 14 amino acids. The CDR3 region is CASSHRDRQETQYF. DNA of the CDR3: TGTGCCAGCAGTCACCGGGACCGCCAAGAGACCCAGTACTTC.

J is TRBJ1-6 and V is TRBV5-6, with 11 bases that match TRBD1. Germline V gene sequence: CDR1 SGHDT, CDR2 YYEEEE. Losses at the gene ends were 1 base for V and 10 bases for J; bases not matched to a gene: 7. The CDR3 sequence is 16 residues long. Written as DNA, the CDR3 is TGTGCCAGCAGCTTGACGGGGACAGGGGGTCGCTCACCCCTCCACTTT. Its protein product is CASSLTGTGGRSPLHF.

This clonotype was seen at least ten times. This chain links TRBV11-2 with TRBJ2-3, with 11 bases matching TRBD2. CDR3 length: 16 residues. Trimming took 7 bases from V and 2 from J; bases not matched to a gene: 8. Germline CDR1 and CDR2: SGHAT and FQNNGV. This CDR3 is CASTRLAGSDTDTQYF. The CDR3 bases are TGTGCCAGCACCCGACTAGCGGGGAGCGACACAGATACGCAGTATTTT.

This clonotype was found many times. The chain's CDR3 is CASISELSYNEQFF. CDR3 DNA: TGTGCCAGCATATCGGAACTCTCCTACAATGAGCAGTTCTTC. The chain combines TRBV6-1 with TRBJ2-1; no reliable D call. V was shortened by 7 bases and J by 0 bases, with 10 bases between the two germline ends. This CDR3 has 14 amino acids. CDR1 MNHNS and CDR2 SASEGT come from the germline V gene.

Many counts were recorded for this clonotype. This rearrangement joins TRBV7-9 to TRBJ2-1, with 8 nucleotides matching TRBD2. Germline V gene lookup returns CDR1 SEHNR and CDR2 FQNEAQ (reference sequence). The CDR3 covers 15 residues. After removal of 0 bases from V and 6 bases from J, the junction contained 4 bases not matched to a gene. The CDR3 loop reads CASSLAGGGFNEQFF. The CDR3 nucleotides are TGTGCCAGCAGCTTAGCGGGCGGGGGGTTCAATGAGCAGTTCTTC. Full variable domain (outside the CDR3, taken from reference TRBV7-9 and TRBJ2-1): DTGVSQNPRHKITKRGQNVTFRCDPISEHNRLYWYRQTLGQGPEFLTYFQNEAQLEKSRLLSDRFSAERPKGSFSTLEIQRTEQGDSAMYLCASSLAGGGFNEQFFGPGTRLTVL.

In its sample, this clonotype was seen many times. At one boundary the junction diverges from the germline segment, which might be a read error. V and J are TRBV5-1 and TRBJ1-6; 9 nucleotides agree with TRBD1. The CDR3 length is 14 residues. Germline V gene sequence: CDR1 SGHRS, CDR2 YFSETQ. CDR3 sequence reads: CASSLGQGGSPLHF. CDR3 sequence (DNA): TGTGCCAGCAGCTTGGGACAGGGCGGTTCACCCCTCCACTTT.

This clonotype was observed many times. This chain links TRBV6-5 with TRBJ1-1; TRBD1 matches at 8 bases. In germline, CDR1 is MNHEY, CDR2 SVGAGI. This CDR3 comprises 15 residues. The V and J ends lost 0 bases and 7 bases, in that order; junction bases with no gene match: 7. Written as DNA, the CDR3 is TGTGCCAGCAGTTACTCGACTGCAGGGGGCAATGAAGCTTTCTTT. Translated: CASSYSTAGGNEAFF.

Remarks on this clonotype: One end of the junction varies from germline; a read error may be responsible. The chain recombines TRBV7-2 with TRBJ1-3, with 9 nucleotides matching TRBD1. CDR3 size: 15 residues. Germline loops: CDR1 SGHTA, CDR2 FQGNSA. The CDR3 protein is CASSRGTGSGNTTYF. The CDR3 DNA reads TGTGCCAGCAGCCGGGGGACAGGGTCTGGAAACACCACATATTTT.

V and J are TRBV28 and TRBJ2-2, with TRBD1 matching 11 bases. The CDR3 is 18 residues long. Per the germline V gene, CDR1 is MDHEN and CDR2 is SYDVKM. V trimming: 6 bases; J trimming: 3 bases; junction bases outside the gene matches: 12. The CDR3 here is CASSSLGQGAWDTGELFF. In nucleotides, the CDR3 is TGTGCCAGCAGCTCCCTTGGACAGGGGGCATGGGACACCGGGGAGCTGTTTTTT.

This clonotype was detected many times. The chain is built from TRBV28 and TRBJ2-5; 7 nucleotides line up with TRBD2. Germline V CDR1 and CDR2: MDHEN, SYDVKM. Unmatched junction bases numbered 10, after V lost 5 bases and J lost 4 bases. This CDR3 comprises 15 residues. CDR3 in DNA: TGTGCCAGCAGTCTCATCCCGACTAGCCGAGAGACCCAGTACTTC. Translation gives CASSLIPTSRETQYF.

This clonotype was observed many times. The chain combines TRBV7-6 with TRBJ1-1; D gene unclear. The V end was cut by 0 bases, the J end by 4 bases, with 9 bases between. Germline CDR1 reads SGHVS; CDR2 reads FNYEAQ. The length of the CDR3 is 14 residues. The CDR3 DNA sequence: TGTGCCAGCAGCTTAGCTGGTCCGTCCACTGAAGCTTTCTTT. It yields the protein CASSLAGPSTEAFF.

There are a few counts of this clonotype. The chain links TRBV7-9 to TRBJ1-5, with D unresolved. CDR1 is SEHNR and CDR2 is FQNEAQ in the germline V gene (reference sequence). This CDR3 contains 15 residues. Trimming took 3 bases from V and 0 from J, leaving 9 bases between them. The CDR3 sequence: CASSFTVNSNQPQHF. CDR3 in DNA: TGTGCCAGCAGCTTCACAGTGAATAGCAATCAGCCCCAGCATTTT.

This clonotype appeared a single time. The chain carries TRBV19 and TRBJ2-3; D might be TRBD1 (5 bases). The J call is uncertain, as TRBJ1-5 better fits the DNA end. The CDR3 runs 16 residues. Looked up from germline, CDR1 is LNHDA and CDR2 is SQIVND (reference sequence). CDR3 sequence (DNA): TGTGCCAGTAGTATAGATGGCGGGGGGTATTCCGATACGCAGCATTTT. It yields the protein CASSIDGGGYSDTQHF.

The chain combines TRBV9 with TRBJ2-4; D perhaps matches TRBD1 (6 bases). The CDR3 runs 15 residues. The germline V gene has CDR1 SGDLS and CDR2 YYNGEE. V lost 3 bases, J lost 7 bases, and 17 bases lay in between. CDR3 sequence (DNA): TGTGCCAGCAGCGCGGAAGGGGGTCCTCGTAACATTCAGTACTTC. Protein product: CASSAEGGPRNIQYF.